This TCR beta chain was identified in a study of cytomegalovirus exposure and HLA in healthy donors. Researchers ran the PCR with 60 Vbeta and 13 Jbeta primers. Assay: immunoSEQ multiplex PCR; the TCRdb copy retains only in-frame clones and omits some. The sample lists about 200,000 clones, 78% occurring once. This CDR3 is 11 amino acids long. V was clipped by 7 bases and J by 9 bases, with 16 bases between them. Per the germline V gene, CDR1 is GTSNPN and CDR2 is SVGIG (reference sequence). Each of the donors was a healthy bone marrow donor. The source of this sequence is a male donor in good health and CMV-seronegative. The rearrangement links TRBV30 to TRBJ2-7; maybe TRBD2 (6 bases). The specimen sequenced was PBMCs. CDR3 DNA sequence: TGTGCCTCGGTTTGGGGAGCGGGGCAGTACTTC. Translation gives CASVWGAGQYF.